This T cell receptor beta chain was identified during a study of blood T cells in healthy people across ages. General observations from the study: Among long-lived donors, naive CD4+ cells were more numerous and diversity higher than in aged donors.

The CDR3 runs 14 residues. The germline V gene has CDR1 LGHDT and CDR2 YNNKEL (reference sequence). V was shortened by 1 base and J by 5 bases, with 11 bases between the two germline ends. It was with a sample-barcoded 5' primer and a J-beta primer mix that a second PCR of roughly 7 to 11 cycles was run. A 12-random-nucleotide template-switch adaptor tagged each cDNA molecule. Via MiXCR, TCRdb re-called the 5' RACE reads, giving one row per CDR3 protein. This sample yields roughly 1,800,000 distinct CDR3 sequences, of which roughly 52% are seen a single time; roughly 2.1% belongs to the top ten. A remark on this clonotype: Its matching antigen is unknown.

The receptor's source is a middle-aged woman in good health. This chain uses TRBV3-1 with TRBJ2-5, with no clear D. Sequenced material: blood. Here the CDR3 reads CASSQGRSTETQYF. The CDR3 nucleotides are TGTGCCAGCAGCCAAGGACGGTCCACGGAGACCCAGTACTTC.